Included here is one TCR beta chain sequence, with context. Its antigen is still unknown. These data originate in a study of PD-1 blockade in mismatch repair-deficient tumors. Study-level results: Tumor-resident clones, often absent from pretreatment blood, expanded after pembrolizumab and then contracted.

Clones were sequenced by immunoSEQ multiplex PCR, and TCRdb holds only the in-frame ones, with some missing. The sample carries around 100,000 clones, 65% to 80% recorded once. Per germline, CDR1 SGHRS and CDR2 YFSETQ. The CDR3 extends over 13 amino acids. V was trimmed by 0 bases and J by 6 bases, leaving 9 bases between them. The starting material was peripheral blood, obtained approximately 60 weeks after starting pembrolizumab. This chain links TRBV5-1 with TRBJ1-2; no clear D gene. The TCR comes from an adult with mismatch repair-deficient cancer. The CDR3 bases are TGCGCCAGCAGCTTGGGAGGCTCGGATGGCTACACCTTC. Protein product: CASSLGGSDGYTF.